The 26 T cell receptor beta chains reported below all come from one sample, sequenced in a study of blood T cell repertoires in COVID-19. Method: immunoSEQ multiplex PCR; TCRdb's copy keeps in-frame clones and lacks some. The sample consists of 80,000 to 90,000 clones, roughly nine tenths of them appearing once. Sequenced: peripheral blood. The receptor source for this set is a man between 60 and 75 years old with acute or convalescent COVID-19.

The chain uses TRBV18 and TRBJ2-1; D not certain. This CDR3 contains 17 residues. Germline V lookup: CDR1 KGHSH, CDR2 LQKENI. Between the trimmed V and J ends, which lost 0 bases and 5 bases, there was a span of 17 bases. The CDR3, as DNA: TGTGCCAGCTCACCACCGAGAAACCCCAAGCGCGACAATGAGCAGTTCTTC. The encoded protein is CASSPPRNPKRDNEQFF.

The V and J genes are TRBV5-1 and TRBJ2-1, with TRBD2 matching 10 bases. The CDR3 sequence is 15 residues long. Losses at the gene ends were 3 bases for V and 5 bases for J; bases not matched to a gene: 5. Germline assignment: CDR1 SGHRS and CDR2 YFSETQ. The CDR3 reads CASSWRSGGDNEQFF. The CDR3 region has the DNA TGCGCCAGCAGCTGGAGAAGCGGGGGGGACAATGAGCAGTTCTTC.

The CDR3 DNA reads TGTGCCAGCAGCTTGGGAGATGAGCAGTTCTTC. It yields the protein CASSLGDEQFF. The chain combines TRBV7-8 with TRBJ2-1; tentatively, D is TRBD2 (5 bases). The CDR3 spans 11 residues. Germline V CDR1 and CDR2: SGHVS, FQNEAQ. V lost 3 bases and J 8 bases, leaving 5 bases between the germline ends.

The gene calls are TRBV15 and TRBJ1-2; weak D call: TRBD1 (6 bases). The CDR3 extends over 15 amino acids. From germline, CDR1 is LNHNV and CDR2 YYDKDF (reference sequence). Trimming left V 0 bases short and J 2 bases short, with 10 bases between. The CDR3 coding sequence is TGTGCCACCAGCAGAGAGCTTGGGACAAACTATGGCTACACCTTC. Its translation: CATSRELGTNYGYTF.

J is TRBJ1-1 and V is TRBV4-3; perhaps TRBD1 as D (5 bases). The V gene lost 1 base and the J gene lost 6 bases, with 12 bases spanning the gap. Germline V gives CDR1 LGHNA, CDR2 YSLEER. This CDR3 comprises 14 residues. The CDR3: CASSQVGGAAEAFF. The DNA of the CDR3 is TGCGCCAGCAGCCAAGTTGGAGGGGCGGCTGAAGCTTTCTTT.

The chain recombines TRBV2 with TRBJ1-2, with 9 bases fitting TRBD1. V gave up 2 bases and J gave up 8 bases; unmatched junction bases: 6. Germline V gene data show CDR1 as SNHLY and CDR2 as FYNNEI. This CDR3 has 14 residues. CDR3 sequence: CASSEQGQGGGYTF. The CDR3 region has the DNA TGTGCCAGCAGTGAACAGGGACAGGGTGGAGGCTACACCTTC.

This clone came up a few times. The chain combines TRBV28 with TRBJ1-1; possible D gene TRBD1, 5 bases. The CDR3 sequence is 13 residues long. V was trimmed by 10 bases and J by 13 bases, leaving 25 bases between them. Germline V CDR1 and CDR2: MDHEN, SYDVKM. The CDR3: CATTVLGNGGGFF. CDR3 bases: TGTGCCACCACCGTTTTAGGCAACGGGGGGGGTTTCTTT.

This clone was detected a few times. CDR3 in DNA: TGCAGCGTTGGTCAGGGAAACACTGAAGCTTTCTTT. Its protein is CSVGQGNTEAFF. The chain joins TRBV29-1 to TRBJ1-1; D might be TRBD1 (5 bases). Germline-derived CDR1 and CDR2 are SQVTM and ANQGSEA. Trimming shortened V by 4 bases and J by 2 bases, and 8 bases separated the two germline ends. The CDR3 has 12 residues.

The rearrangement links TRBV27 to TRBJ1-1; 7 bases align to TRBD1. The germline V gene has CDR1 MNHEY and CDR2 SMNVEV (reference sequence). Trimming took 4 bases from V and 4 from J; bases not matched to a gene: 9. CDR3 size: 15 residues. The DNA for the CDR3 is TGTGCCAGCAGTTCTCGACAGGGAAGGGTCACTGAAGCTTTCTTT. Protein sequence: CASSSRQGRVTEAFF.

This chain links TRBV18 with TRBJ1-3, with TRBD1 identical over 7 bases. This CDR3 contains 14 residues. The V segment lost 3 bases and the J segment 9 bases; nucleotides outside the gene matches: 8. Germline CDR1 reads KGHSH; CDR2 reads LQKENI. Here the CDR3 reads CASSPLTGLSTIYF. In DNA form, the CDR3 reads TGTGCCAGCTCACCGCTGACAGGGCTCAGCACCATATATTTT.

In its sample, this clone was seen once. The chain combines TRBV3-1 (or the pseudogene TRBV3-2) with TRBJ1-1, with 8 bases lining up with TRBD1. The germline gives CDR1 LGHDT, CDR2 YNNKEL (reference sequence). V trimming: 1 base; J trimming: 6 bases; junction bases outside the gene matches: 10. The CDR3 contains 16 residues. CDR3 amino acids: CASSQVTGAMSAEAFF. The CDR3 coding sequence is TGTGCCAGCAGCCAAGTGACAGGGGCGATGTCGGCTGAAGCTTTCTTT.

The chain carries TRBV9 and TRBJ2-1; 8 bases fit TRBD2. Unmatched junction bases numbered 11, after V lost 0 bases and J lost 6 bases. Looked up from germline, CDR1 is SGDLS and CDR2 is YYNGEE. The CDR3 is 17 amino acids. The CDR3 DNA reads as TGTGCCAGCAGCGTAGAAAAAGCGGGGGCATTCTTCAATGAGCAGTTCTTC. Protein sequence: CASSVEKAGAFFNEQFF. Looking up the rest from reference TRBV9 and TRBJ2-1 gives the full variable domain: DSGVTQTPKHLITATGQRVTLRCSPRSGDLSVYWYQQSLDQGLQFLIQYYNGEERAKGNILERFSAQQFPDLHSELNLSSLELGDSALYFCASSVEKAGAFFNEQFFGPGTRLTVL.

This rearrangement joins TRBV18 to TRBJ1-1, with D unclear. Germline CDR1 KGHSH, CDR2 LQKENI. This CDR3 comprises 13 residues. Trimming took 2 bases from V and 2 from J, leaving 6 bases between them. CDR3 in DNA: TGTGCCAGCTCACCAGGAGTTAACACTGAAGCTTTCTTT. Translating it yields CASSPGVNTEAFF. Drawing the rest from reference TRBV18 and TRBJ1-1, the complete variable domain is NAGVMQNPRHLVRRRGQEARLRCSPMKGHSHVYWYRQLPEEGLKFMVYLQKENIIDESGMPKERFSAEFPKEGPSILRIQQVVRGDSAAYFCASSPGVNTEAFFGQGTRLTVV.

CDR3 protein: CATSLIPGEGWGNQPQHF. The CDR3 region has the DNA TGTGCCACCAGCTTAATTCCAGGGGAGGGATGGGGCAATCAGCCCCAGCATTTT. This sequence joins TRBV15 and TRBJ1-5; D is possibly TRBD1 (6 bases). V dropped 5 bases and J dropped 2 bases, with 22 bases sitting between them. Germline V CDR1 and CDR2: LNHNV, YYDKDF (reference sequence). The CDR3 totals 18 residues.

The chain has TRBV4-3 and TRBJ1-1; the D gene is possibly TRBD1 (5 bases). V lost 3 bases to trimming and J lost 1 base, with 15 bases between them. The CDR3 is 16 residues long. From germline, CDR1 is LGHNA and CDR2 YSLEER. The DNA for the CDR3 is TGCGCCAGCAGCCAGAGCAGGCAGGGAAGGAACACTGAAGCTTTCTTT. Translation: CASSQSRQGRNTEAFF.

The J gene is TRBJ2-1, the V gene TRBV24-1, with 13 bases matching TRBD2. CDR3 length equals 16 residues. The germline CDR1 and CDR2 sequences are KGHDR and SFDVKD. V was pared by 3 bases and J by 7 bases, with 5 bases of the junction left unmatched. In DNA form, the CDR3 reads TGTGCCACCAGTGATGCCACTAGCGGGGGGGGAAATGAGCAGTTCTTC. It yields the protein CATSDATSGGGNEQFF.

This chain links TRBV18 with TRBJ2-2, with D hard to call. This CDR3 is 14 amino acids long. Trimming cost V 2 bases and J 1 base, with 5 bases left between them. Germline V gene sequence: CDR1 KGHSH, CDR2 LQKENI. The CDR3: CASSPRGNTGELFF. In nucleotides, the CDR3 is TGTGCCAGCTCACCAAGAGGGAACACCGGGGAGCTGTTTTTT.

J is TRBJ1-2 and V is TRBV5-8; D is uncertain. CDR1 SGHTS and CDR2 YDEGEE come from the germline V gene. The CDR3 totals 13 residues. Trimming pared 4 bases from V and 2 bases from J, leaving 9 bases between. The CDR3 nucleotides read TGTGCCAGCAGCACCGACACGAACTATGGCTACACCTTC. It specifies CASSTDTNYGYTF.

Only one count was recorded for this clone. V gene TRBV6-1 combines with J gene TRBJ2-7, with a possible D match to TRBD2 (5 bases). Germline CDR1 reads MNHNS; CDR2 reads SASEGT. V lost 1 base and J lost 3, with 13 bases in between. The CDR3 sequence is 15 residues long. The CDR3 coding sequence is TGTGCCAGCAGTGAAGTCGGACTGCCGTTCTACGAGCAGTACTTC. Its protein product is CASSEVGLPFYEQYF.

The chain combines TRBV2 with TRBJ1-2, with TRBD1 as a possible D gene (6 bases). CDR3 size: 13 residues. Germline loops: CDR1 SNHLY, CDR2 FYNNEI. The germline V and J ends were trimmed by 7 bases and 4 bases, with 13 bases remaining between them. Here the CDR3 DNA reads TGTGCCAGCATCCTTGGGGGCGGCTATGGCTACACCTTC. It is translated as CASILGGGYGYTF.

The chain links TRBV18 to TRBJ1-2, with unresolved D. Per germline, CDR1 KGHSH and CDR2 LQKENI. V shed 2 bases and J shed 4 bases, with 8 bases lying between them. This CDR3 has 13 amino acids. CDR3 amino acids: CASSPEQSYGYTF. CDR3 DNA: TGTGCCAGCTCACCAGAACAGAGCTATGGCTACACCTTC. The variable domain in full, completed from reference TRBV18 and TRBJ1-2, reads NAGVMQNPRHLVRRRGQEARLRCSPMKGHSHVYWYRQLPEEGLKFMVYLQKENIIDESGMPKERFSAEFPKEGPSILRIQQVVRGDSAAYFCASSPEQSYGYTFGSGTRLTVV.

DNA of the CDR3: TGTGCCAGCAGCTTAGTCCCAGGGGCCAGCACAGATACGCAGTATTTT. Translation: CASSLVPGASTDTQYF. The chain is built from TRBV7-8 and TRBJ2-3; a possible D gene is TRBD1 (6 bases). The CDR3 runs to 16 residues. Per the germline V gene, CDR1 is SGHVS and CDR2 is FQNEAQ. Trimming took off 1 base at V and 0 bases at J, with 11 bases between the two ends.

The chain uses TRBV7-2 and TRBJ2-5, with D unresolved. Trimming removed 3 bases at V and 1 base at J, with 3 bases between. Germline lookup yields CDR1 SGHTA and CDR2 FQGNSA. CDR3 length: 12 amino acids. The CDR3 nucleotides are TGTGCCAGCAGCTTCCGCCAAGAGACCCAGTACTTC. Protein: CASSFRQETQYF.

This clone appeared a few times. The chain joins TRBV30 to TRBJ1-1; 11 bases map to TRBD1. Trimming cost V 2 bases and J 0 bases; bases outside gene matches: 2. Germline CDR1 is GTSNPN and CDR2 is SVGIG (reference sequence). There are 15 residues in the CDR3. CDR3 sequence reads: CAWSRTGGLNTEAFF. The CDR3 coding sequence is TGTGCCTGGAGTCGGACAGGGGGCTTGAACACTGAAGCTTTCTTT.

The V call is TRBV5-6, the J call TRBJ1-2; 8 bases are shared with TRBD1. Germline CDR1 is SGHDT and CDR2 is YYEEEE. After removal of 4 bases from V and 3 bases from J, the junction contained 17 bases not matched to a gene. This CDR3 comprises 18 residues. The CDR3 DNA is TGTGCCAGCAGCCCGCCGCAGGGGGCGGTTCTACGGTACTATGGCTACACCTTC. Protein: CASSPPQGAVLRYYGYTF.

V usage is TRBV15 and J usage is TRBJ2-7; D not certain. From germline, CDR1 is LNHNV and CDR2 YYDKDF (reference sequence). V was pared by 0 bases and J by 7 bases, with 16 bases between. The CDR3 covers 15 residues. CDR3 coding DNA: TGTGCCACCAGCAGAGATGGGCAGGCCCGTCGAGAGCAGTACTTC. Translation: CATSRDGQARREQYF.